This TCR beta chain was recorded in a study of T-cell reconstitution after alpha-beta-depleted transplantation in children. Study-wide results and limits: T-cell counts and diversity at one year post-transplant came mainly from newly produced T cells. The origin of alpha-beta T cells about two months after transplant was reportedly several hundred expanded graft clones. Surviving thymic progenitors and recipient T cells were the source of high TCRbeta diversity at day 60 in some patients.

Using unique molecular identifiers, the investigators prepared the TCRbeta library. TCRdb used MiXCR to reprocess the PCR reads, holding one entry per CDR3 protein. This table has hundreds of thousands of distinct CDR3 sequences, 16% appearing once. A word on this clonotype: Its antigen is undetermined.

This CDR3 has 17 amino acids. The chain couples TRBV12-2 to TRBJ2-7; the D call of TRBD1 is as the table states it, not checked on the DNA. TRBV12-2 is classified as a pseudogene. This sequence originates from a boy under three years old who had a stem cell transplant for Wiskott-Aldrich syndrome, so the T cells may come from the graft donor. The input for sequencing was PBMCs, mostly from graft donor cells, taken 360 days after TCRalphabeta/CD19-depleted stem cell transplant. DNA of the CDR3: TGTGCAAGTCGCTCCCTGTATATCAGGAGGAACTCCTACGAGCAGTACTTC. Translation: CASRSLYIRRNSYEQYF.